One and the same sample provided the 12 T cell receptor beta chains below, sequenced in a study of CD8 T cells in Susac syndrome. RNA amounts of about 0.5 to 1 ug underwent reverse transcription with random hexamers. TCRdb reanalysed the immunoSEQ multiplex PCR reads using MiXCR and keeps one entry per CDR3 protein. The repertoire consists of some 200,000 distinct CDR3 sequences, with roughly 90% occurring once and the leading ten covering approximately 0.09%. Sequencing was performed on CD4+ T cells from PBMCs. The source is a human donor with Susac syndrome.

This chain uses TRBV14 with TRBJ1-1; TRBD1 is a possible D gene (5 bases). The germline V gene has CDR1 SGHDN and CDR2 FVKESK. The CDR3 loop spans 15 amino acids. V was shortened by 3 bases and J by 1 base, with 12 bases between the two germline ends. The CDR3 nucleotides read TGTGCCAGCAGCCAGAGGGGACGGAAGAACACTGAAGCTTTCTTT. It specifies CASSQRGRKNTEAFF.

V gene TRBV10-1 combines with J gene TRBJ2-3, with D possibly matching TRBD1 (6 bases). Germline V gene data show CDR1 as WNHNN and CDR2 as SYGVQD (reference sequence). Trimming pared 0 bases from V and 10 bases from J, leaving 11 bases between. The CDR3 runs 13 residues. The CDR3 coding sequence is TGCGCCAGCAGTGAGTCGGGGGCAGGATCGCAGTATTTT. Translation gives CASSESGAGSQYF.

Written as DNA, the CDR3 is TGTGCCTGGAGTGCCTGGACAGGAAGCTCTGGAAACACCATATATTTT. Amino acids: CAWSAWTGSSGNTIYF. This sequence joins TRBV30 and TRBJ1-3, with 7 bases lining up with TRBD1. Germline assignment: CDR1 GTSNPN and CDR2 SVGIG (reference sequence). Trimming at V came to 1 base and at J to 0 bases, leaving 6 bases not matched to a gene. The CDR3 covers 16 residues.

V usage is TRBV11-2 and J usage is TRBJ2-1; D is undetermined. V was shortened by 7 bases and J by 7 bases, with 20 bases between the two germline ends. The germline V gene encodes CDR1 SGHAT and CDR2 FQNNGV. The CDR3 sequence is 15 residues long. CDR3 loop: CASTSTKAVYNEQFF. The CDR3 nucleotides are TGTGCCAGCACCAGTACTAAGGCGGTTTATAATGAGCAGTTCTTC.

J is TRBJ2-7 and V is TRBV20-1, with 11 bases lining up with TRBD2. The germline CDR1 and CDR2 sequences are DFQATT and SNEGSKA (reference sequence). CDR3 length equals 16 residues. The V segment lost 2 bases and the J segment 3 bases; nucleotides outside the gene matches: 9. The CDR3 reads CSARRQLAGEVYEQYF. Written as DNA, the CDR3 is TGCAGTGCTAGACGACAACTAGCGGGAGAAGTCTACGAGCAGTACTTC.

The chain recombines TRBV30 with TRBJ2-7, with 9 bases that match TRBD2. V trimming: 3 bases; J trimming: 0 bases; junction bases outside the gene matches: 6. The CDR3 is 15 amino acids. The germline V gene encodes CDR1 GTSNPN and CDR2 SVGIG (reference sequence). In DNA, the CDR3 is TGTGCCTGGAGCAGACTAGCGGATAACTCCTACGAGCAGTACTTC. This codes for CAWSRLADNSYEQYF.

The chain employs TRBV3-1 and TRBJ2-7; 14 bases are a match to TRBD2. Germline CDR1 and CDR2: LGHDT and YNNKEL (reference sequence). The CDR3 totals 17 residues. With V trimmed by 0 bases and J by 0 bases, 1 base remained unmatched. CDR3 in amino acids: CASSQEGLAGVSYEQYF. CDR3 nucleotide sequence: TGTGCCAGCAGCCAAGAGGGACTAGCGGGGGTCTCCTACGAGCAGTACTTC.

This sequence joins TRBV5-4 and TRBJ2-5; a possible D gene is TRBD1 (5 bases). The ends were cut back, 0 bases at V and 5 bases at J, with 8 bases in the middle. The CDR3 is 13 amino acids. The germline V gene encodes CDR1 SGHNT and CDR2 YYREEE (reference sequence). CDR3 loop: CASSLAGSETQYF. The CDR3 bases are TGTGCCAGCAGCTTGGCAGGGTCGGAGACCCAGTACTTC.

About this clonotype: Its ends do not fully match the called genes, so a read error is possible. The chain recombines TRBV4-1 with TRBJ2-1; possibly TRBD2 for D (7 bases). Looked up from germline, CDR1 is MGHRA and CDR2 is YSYEKL. The CDR3 consists of 12 residues. Here the CDR3 reads CASSHLGGGRVF. For the CDR3, the DNA is TGCGCCAGCAGCCACCTGGGGGGGGGCCGAGTCTTC.

This clonotype has a handful of counts. The chain links TRBV18 to TRBJ2-7; 9 positions agree with TRBD1. Germline lookup yields CDR1 KGHSH and CDR2 LQKENI. CDR3 length: 16 amino acids. The V and J ends lost 2 bases and 6 bases, in that order; junction bases with no gene match: 11. The CDR3 protein is CASSPEMGQGTVEQYF. The DNA of the CDR3 is TGTGCCAGCTCACCAGAGATGGGACAGGGAACCGTCGAGCAGTACTTC.

The V call is TRBV3-1, the J call TRBJ1-6; TRBD1 is a possible D gene (6 bases). The CDR3 has 14 amino acids. Trimming pared 4 bases from V and 8 bases from J, leaving 12 bases between. CDR1 is LGHDT and CDR2 is YNNKEL in the germline V gene (reference sequence). CDR3 protein: CASSPAGGDSPLHF. CDR3 nucleotides: TGTGCCAGCAGCCCGGCGGGGGGCGATTCACCCCTCCACTTT.

This clonotype was seen a single time. The CDR3 region is CASTLEGGYEQFF. The CDR3 nucleotides read TGTGCCAGCACCCTGGAGGGAGGTTATGAGCAGTTCTTC. J is TRBJ2-1 and V is TRBV6-1; D might be TRBD2 (6 bases). CDR1 and CDR2 from the germline V gene are MNHNS and SASEGT. Trimming stripped 7 bases from V and 8 bases from J, with 15 bases between. The CDR3 is made up of 13 amino acids.